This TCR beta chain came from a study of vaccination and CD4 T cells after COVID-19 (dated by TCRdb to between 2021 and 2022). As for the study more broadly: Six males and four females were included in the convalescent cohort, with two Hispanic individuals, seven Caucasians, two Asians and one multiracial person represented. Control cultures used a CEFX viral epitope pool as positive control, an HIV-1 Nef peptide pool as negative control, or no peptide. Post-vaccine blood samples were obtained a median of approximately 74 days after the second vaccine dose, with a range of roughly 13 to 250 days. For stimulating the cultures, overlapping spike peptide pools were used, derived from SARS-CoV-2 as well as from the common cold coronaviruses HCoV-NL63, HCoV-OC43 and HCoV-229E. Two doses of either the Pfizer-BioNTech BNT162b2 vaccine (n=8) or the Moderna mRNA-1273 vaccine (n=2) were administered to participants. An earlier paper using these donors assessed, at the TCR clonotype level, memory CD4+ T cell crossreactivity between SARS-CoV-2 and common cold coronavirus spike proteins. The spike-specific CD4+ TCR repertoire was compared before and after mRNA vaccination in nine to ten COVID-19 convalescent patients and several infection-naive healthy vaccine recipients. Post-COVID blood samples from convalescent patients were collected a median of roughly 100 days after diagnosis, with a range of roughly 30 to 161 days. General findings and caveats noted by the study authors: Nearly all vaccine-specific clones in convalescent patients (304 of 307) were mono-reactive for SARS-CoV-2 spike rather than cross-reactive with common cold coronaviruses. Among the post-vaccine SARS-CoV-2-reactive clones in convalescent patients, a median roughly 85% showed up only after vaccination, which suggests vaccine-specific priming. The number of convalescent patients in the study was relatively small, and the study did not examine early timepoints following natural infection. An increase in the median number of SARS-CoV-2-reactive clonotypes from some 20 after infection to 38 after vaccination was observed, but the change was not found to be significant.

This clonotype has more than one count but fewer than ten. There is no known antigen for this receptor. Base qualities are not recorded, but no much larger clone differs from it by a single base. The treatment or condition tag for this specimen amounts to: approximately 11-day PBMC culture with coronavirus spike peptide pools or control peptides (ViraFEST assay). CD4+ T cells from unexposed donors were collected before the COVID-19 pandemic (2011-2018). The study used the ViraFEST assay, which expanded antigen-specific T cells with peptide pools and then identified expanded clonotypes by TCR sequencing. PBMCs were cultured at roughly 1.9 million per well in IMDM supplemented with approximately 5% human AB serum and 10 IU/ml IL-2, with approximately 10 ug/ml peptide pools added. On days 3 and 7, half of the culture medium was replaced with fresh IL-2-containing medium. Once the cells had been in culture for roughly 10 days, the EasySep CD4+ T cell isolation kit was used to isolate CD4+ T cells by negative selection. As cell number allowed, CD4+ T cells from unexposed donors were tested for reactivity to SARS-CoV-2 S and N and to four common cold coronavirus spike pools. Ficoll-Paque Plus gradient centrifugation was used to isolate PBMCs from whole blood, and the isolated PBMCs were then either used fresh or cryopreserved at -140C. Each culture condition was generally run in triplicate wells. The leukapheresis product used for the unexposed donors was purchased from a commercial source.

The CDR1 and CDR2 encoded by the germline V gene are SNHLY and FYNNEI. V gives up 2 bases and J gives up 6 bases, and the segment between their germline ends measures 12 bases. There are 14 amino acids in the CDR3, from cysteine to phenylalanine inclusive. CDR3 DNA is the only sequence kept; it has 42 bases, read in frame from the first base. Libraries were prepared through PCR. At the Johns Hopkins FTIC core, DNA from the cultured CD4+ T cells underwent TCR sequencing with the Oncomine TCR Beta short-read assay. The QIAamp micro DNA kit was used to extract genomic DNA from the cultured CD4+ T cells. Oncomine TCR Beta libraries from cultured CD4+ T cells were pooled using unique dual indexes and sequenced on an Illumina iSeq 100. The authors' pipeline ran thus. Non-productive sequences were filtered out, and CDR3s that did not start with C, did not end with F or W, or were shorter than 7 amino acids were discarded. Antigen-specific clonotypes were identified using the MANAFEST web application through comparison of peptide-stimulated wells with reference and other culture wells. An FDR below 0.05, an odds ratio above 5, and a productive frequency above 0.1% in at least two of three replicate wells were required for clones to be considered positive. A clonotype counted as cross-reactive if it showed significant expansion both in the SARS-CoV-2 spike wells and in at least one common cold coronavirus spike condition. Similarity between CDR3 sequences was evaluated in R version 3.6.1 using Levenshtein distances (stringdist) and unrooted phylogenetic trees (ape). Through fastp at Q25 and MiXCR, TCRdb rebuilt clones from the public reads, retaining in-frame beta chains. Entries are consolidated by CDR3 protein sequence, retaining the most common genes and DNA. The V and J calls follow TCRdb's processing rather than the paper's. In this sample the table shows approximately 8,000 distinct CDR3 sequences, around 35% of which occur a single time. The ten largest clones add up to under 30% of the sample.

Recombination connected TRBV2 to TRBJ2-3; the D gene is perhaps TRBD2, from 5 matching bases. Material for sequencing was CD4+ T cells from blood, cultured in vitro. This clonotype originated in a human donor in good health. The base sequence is TGTGCCAGCAGTGAACGTTGGAGAGGGGATACGCAGTATTTT. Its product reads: CASSERWRGDTQYF.